The TCR beta chain under discussion was sequenced for a study of early T cells in non-severe SARS-CoV-2 infection (dated by TCRdb to about 2021). Regarding the complete study: Because TCR sequencing was done on bulk RNA from unsorted whole blood, the alpha and beta chains could not be paired.

This clonotype has only a few counts. The antigen it recognizes is unknown. No much larger clone is present one base from it, and per-base qualities are unavailable. Here is what the overall study found, with its caveats: Matching against VDJdb was skewed toward anti-spike CD8 responses, likely underestimated virus-specific expansions, and missed private and CD4 specificities.

This was a case-control study nested in a cohort of healthcare workers in London, UK, who had nasopharyngeal swab PCR tests and blood samples taken every week. Healthcare workers were enrolled in the week of the UK lockdown, from 23 to 31 March 2020, and were followed every week for up to roughly 16 weeks. The protocol used for the library was 5' RACE. Reads for this sample came from a NextSeq 500. To correct for sequencing error and PCR bias, the TCR library protocol tagged individual cDNA molecules with unique molecular identifiers. TCR alpha and beta chains were both sequenced, and the abundances of alpha and beta sequences in each sample were closely correlated with each other. Under the source paper's analysis protocol: Decombinator V4 was used to annotate TCR sequences for V gene, J gene and CDR3. Expanded TCRs were defined as changing significantly between any two time points under a Poisson model with p below 0.0001. TCR abundances were normalised to the total number of TCRs sequenced in each sample and reported as counts per million. VDJdb, accessed 1 November 2021, was searched for CMV, EBV and SARS-CoV-2 annotated TCRs, excluding TCRs annotated for multiple antigens. TCRdb reprocessing: public reads trimmed at Q25 with fastp, clones called with MiXCR, in-frame beta chains kept. Each entry is one CDR3 protein sequence, shown with its most common DNA and genes. None of the V and J calls come from the authors' own analysis; TCRdb made them. Counted in this sample were roughly 65,000 distinct CDR3 sequences; 9% to 15% of them appeared once. More than 1.5% of the sample is taken by the ten largest.

The clonotype comes from an adult who was a healthcare worker with PCR-confirmed SARS-CoV-2 infection or an uninfected control (not recorded which). The specimen sequenced was whole blood.

The nucleotides are TGTGCCAGCAGGCTGGACCGAAACACCGGGGAGCTGTTTTTT. It translates to CASRLDRNTGELFF. The V and J segments used are TRBV7-8 and TRBJ2-2, with no D gene named confidently. From the germline V gene, CDR1 is SGHVS and CDR2 is FQNEAQ. Spanning cysteine to phenylalanine, the CDR3 consists of 14 amino acids. The entry retains the CDR3 DNA only, 42 bases that are in frame from base 1. Relative to germline, V is 6 bases shorter and J is 2 bases shorter, with 10 bases between their ends.